This TCR beta chain was recorded in a study of human T cells and chemical hapten exposure. Germline loops: CDR1 ENHRY, CDR2 SYGVKD. V was clipped by 6 bases and J by 4 bases, with 18 bases between them. CDR3 length: 15 amino acids. Documented time point: pre-sensitization, week 0. Treatment specified: therapeutic diphenylcyclopropenone sensitization with weekly scalp DPC. In the authors' methods: A typical sample had approximately 93,000 TCRs, with about 20,000 to 750,000 overall. From the RACE reads, TCRdb called clonotypes with MiXCR, one entry per CDR3 protein. TCRdb, rather than the study authors, made the V and J calls. Among around 350,000 distinct CDR3 sequences listed, about 5% were seen once. In this sample, this clonotype turned up many times.

The receptor was derived from a woman between 18 and 29 years old with alopecia areata. Some clones in this sample may be carry-over from other donors' samples. The sequencing used whole blood, collected in connection with sensitization to the hapten diphenylcyclopropenone (DPC). The genes are TRBV10-3 and TRBJ1-1; a possible D gene is TRBD1 (6 bases). The CDR3 sequence: CAIRGSGGLITEAFF. CDR3 sequence (DNA): TGTGCCATCAGAGGGTCGGGGGGGCTTATCACTGAAGCTTTCTTT.